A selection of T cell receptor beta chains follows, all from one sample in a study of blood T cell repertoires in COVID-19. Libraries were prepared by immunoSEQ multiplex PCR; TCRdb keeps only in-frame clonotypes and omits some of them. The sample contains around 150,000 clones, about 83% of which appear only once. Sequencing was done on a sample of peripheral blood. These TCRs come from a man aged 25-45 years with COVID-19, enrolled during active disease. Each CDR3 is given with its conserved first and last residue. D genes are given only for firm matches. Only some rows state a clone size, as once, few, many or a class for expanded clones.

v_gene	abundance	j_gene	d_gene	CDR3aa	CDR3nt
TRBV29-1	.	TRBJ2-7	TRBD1	CSAATGPYEQYF	TGCAGCGCGGCGACAGGGCCCTACGAGCAGTACTTC
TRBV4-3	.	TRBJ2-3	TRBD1	CASSQDPQGPTDTQYF	TGCGCCAGCAGCCAAGACCCACAGGGGCCCACAGATACGCAGTATTTT
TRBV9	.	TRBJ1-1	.	CASSETGGSPTEAFF	TGTGCCAGCAGCGAAACGGGGGGAAGTCCCACTGAAGCTTTCTTT
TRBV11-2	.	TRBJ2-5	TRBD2	CASSWGLAEMQETQYF	TGTGCCAGCAGCTGGGGACTAGCAGAGATGCAAGAGACCCAGTACTTC
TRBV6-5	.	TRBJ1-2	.	CASSYSGRNYGYTF	TGTGCCAGCAGTTATTCAGGGAGGAACTATGGCTACACCTTC
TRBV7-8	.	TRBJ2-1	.	CASSQGRERSEQFF	TGTGCCAGCAGCCAGGGGCGGGAGAGAAGTGAGCAGTTCTTC
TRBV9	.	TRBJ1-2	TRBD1	CASSGGGDRSHGYTF	TGTGCCAGCAGCGGAGGAGGGGACAGGAGCCATGGCTACACCTTC
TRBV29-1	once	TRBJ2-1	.	CSVRTGYNEQFF	TGCAGCGTAAGGACTGGATACAATGAGCAGTTCTTC
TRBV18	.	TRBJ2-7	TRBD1	CASSRGQGETYEQYF	TGTGCCAGCTCGCGTGGGCAGGGGGAGACCTACGAGCAGTACTTC
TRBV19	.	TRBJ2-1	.	CASSIEGGTSYNEQFF	TGTGCCAGTAGTATAGAAGGCGGGACCTCCTACAATGAGCAGTTCTTC
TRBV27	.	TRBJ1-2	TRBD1	CASSGDRGGGNYGYTF	TGTGCCAGCAGTGGGGACAGGGGTGGGGGTAACTATGGCTACACCTTC
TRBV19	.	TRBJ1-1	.	CASSIRSYTEAFF	TGTGCCAGTAGTATTAGGAGCTACACTGAAGCTTTCTTT
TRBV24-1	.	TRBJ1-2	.	CATSDFGGPTPYGYTF	TGTGCCACCAGTGATTTTGGAGGGCCCACACCCTATGGCTACACCTTC
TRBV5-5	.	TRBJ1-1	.	CASKGQYTEAFF	TGTGCCAGCAAAGGACAGTACACTGAAGCTTTCTTT
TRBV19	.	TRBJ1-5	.	CARATGSSNQPQHF	TGTGCCAGGGCCACGGGTTCTAGCAATCAGCCCCAGCATTTT
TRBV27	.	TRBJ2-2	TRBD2	CATAAGGRSTGELFF	TGTGCCACCGCCGCGGGGGGCCGGTCCACCGGGGAGCTGTTTTTT
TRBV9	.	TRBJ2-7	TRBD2	CASSVNGRAFHEQYF	TGTGCCAGCAGCGTAAACGGGAGGGCGTTCCACGAGCAGTACTTC
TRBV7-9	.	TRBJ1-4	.	CASSMGELATNEKLFF	TGTGCCAGCAGCATGGGAGAACTTGCAACTAATGAAAAACTGTTTTTT
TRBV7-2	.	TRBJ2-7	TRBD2	CASSSASGTSYEQYF	TGTGCCAGCAGCTCTGCTAGCGGGACCTCCTACGAGCAGTACTTC
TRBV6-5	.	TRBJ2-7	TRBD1	CASSLGQDSYEQYF	TGTGCCAGCAGCCTTGGACAGGACTCCTACGAGCAGTACTTC
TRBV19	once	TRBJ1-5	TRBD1	CASILTQGEINQPQHF	TGTGCCAGTATCCTAACACAGGGGGAGATTAATCAGCCCCAGCATTTT
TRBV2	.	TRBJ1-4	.	CASRRPGYESGEKLFF	TGTGCCAGCCGCCGGCCGGGCTACGAGTCAGGGGAAAAACTGTTTTTT
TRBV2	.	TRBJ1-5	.	CASSSGLFSNQPQHF	TGTGCCAGCAGTTCTGGACTCTTTAGCAATCAGCCCCAGCATTTT
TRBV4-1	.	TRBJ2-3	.	CASRGGPGADTQYF	TGCGCCAGCAGGGGGGGGCCTGGAGCAGATACGCAGTATTTT
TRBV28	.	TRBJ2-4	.	CASSSADRKEYF	TGTGCCAGCAGTTCCGCCGACAGAAAGGAGTACTTC
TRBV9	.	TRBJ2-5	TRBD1	CASSAKTGVRETQYF	TGTGCCAGCAGCGCGAAAACAGGGGTCAGAGAGACCCAGTACTTC
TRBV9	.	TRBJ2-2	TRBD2	CASRPRLAGGPGELFF	TGTGCCAGCAGACCTCGACTAGCGGGAGGGCCCGGGGAGCTGTTTTTT
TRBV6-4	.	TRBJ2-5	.	CASSRKTDGVETQYF	TGTGCCAGCAGCCGCAAAACGGACGGGGTCGAGACCCAGTACTTC
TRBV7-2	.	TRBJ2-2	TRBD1	CASSPGQGGELFF	TGTGCCAGCAGCCCGGGACAGGGTGGGGAGCTGTTTTTT
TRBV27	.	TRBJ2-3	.	CASSHQTDTQYF	TGTGCCAGCAGCCACCAGACAGATACGCAGTATTTT
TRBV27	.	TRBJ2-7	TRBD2	CARGRECSYEQYF	TGTGCCAGAGGGAGGGAGTGCTCCTACGAGCAGTACTTC
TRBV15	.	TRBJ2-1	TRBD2	CATSREGLAVSYNEQFF	TGTGCCACCAGCCGCGAGGGACTAGCGGTATCCTACAATGAGCAGTTCTTC
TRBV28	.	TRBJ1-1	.	CASSPDTRGTTEAFF	TGTGCCAGCAGTCCCGACACCCGCGGGACCACTGAAGCTTTCTTT
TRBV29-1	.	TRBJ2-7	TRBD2	CSVAVVAGLEQYF	TGCAGCGTGGCCGTGGTAGCGGGGCTTGAGCAGTACTTC
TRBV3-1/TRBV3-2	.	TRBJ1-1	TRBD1	CASSQDSGGNTEAFF	TGTGCCAGCAGCCAAGATTCAGGGGGCAACACTGAAGCTTTCTTT
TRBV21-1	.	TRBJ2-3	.	CASSPQREDRLAGITDTQYF	TGTGCCAGCAGCCCCCAGCGAGAGGACCGACTAGCGGGGATCACAGATACGCAGTATTTT
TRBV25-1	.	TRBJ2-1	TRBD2	CASREGTSSHEQFF	TGTGCCAGCAGGGAAGGGACTAGCAGTCATGAGCAGTTCTTC
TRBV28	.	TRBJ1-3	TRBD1	CASSSGGSSGNTIYF	TGTGCCAGCAGTTCAGGGGGCAGCTCTGGAAACACCATATATTTT
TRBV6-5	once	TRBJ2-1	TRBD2	CASSLAGGRYNEQFF	TGTGCCAGCAGTCTAGCGGGAGGCCGCTACAATGAGCAGTTCTTC
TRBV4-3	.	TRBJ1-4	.	CASSLQGPNEKLFF	TGCGCCAGCAGCCTCCAGGGCCCTAATGAAAAACTGTTTTTT
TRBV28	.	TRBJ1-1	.	CASNRDALLAFF	TGTGCCAGCAACAGGGACGCCCTGCTAGCTTTCTTT
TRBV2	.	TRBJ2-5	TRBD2	CASSGLAEETQYF	TGTGCCAGCAGTGGACTAGCGGAAGAGACCCAGTACTTC
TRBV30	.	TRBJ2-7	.	CAWSFVDRTSYEQYF	TGTGCCTGGAGTTTCGTAGACAGGACCTCCTACGAGCAGTACTTC
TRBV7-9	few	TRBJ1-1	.	CASSFSTEAFF	TGTGCCAGCAGCTTCTCCACTGAAGCTTTCTTT
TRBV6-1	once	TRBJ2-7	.	CASSEVNGYEQYF	TGTGCCAGCAGTGAAGTAAACGGGTACGAGCAGTACTTC